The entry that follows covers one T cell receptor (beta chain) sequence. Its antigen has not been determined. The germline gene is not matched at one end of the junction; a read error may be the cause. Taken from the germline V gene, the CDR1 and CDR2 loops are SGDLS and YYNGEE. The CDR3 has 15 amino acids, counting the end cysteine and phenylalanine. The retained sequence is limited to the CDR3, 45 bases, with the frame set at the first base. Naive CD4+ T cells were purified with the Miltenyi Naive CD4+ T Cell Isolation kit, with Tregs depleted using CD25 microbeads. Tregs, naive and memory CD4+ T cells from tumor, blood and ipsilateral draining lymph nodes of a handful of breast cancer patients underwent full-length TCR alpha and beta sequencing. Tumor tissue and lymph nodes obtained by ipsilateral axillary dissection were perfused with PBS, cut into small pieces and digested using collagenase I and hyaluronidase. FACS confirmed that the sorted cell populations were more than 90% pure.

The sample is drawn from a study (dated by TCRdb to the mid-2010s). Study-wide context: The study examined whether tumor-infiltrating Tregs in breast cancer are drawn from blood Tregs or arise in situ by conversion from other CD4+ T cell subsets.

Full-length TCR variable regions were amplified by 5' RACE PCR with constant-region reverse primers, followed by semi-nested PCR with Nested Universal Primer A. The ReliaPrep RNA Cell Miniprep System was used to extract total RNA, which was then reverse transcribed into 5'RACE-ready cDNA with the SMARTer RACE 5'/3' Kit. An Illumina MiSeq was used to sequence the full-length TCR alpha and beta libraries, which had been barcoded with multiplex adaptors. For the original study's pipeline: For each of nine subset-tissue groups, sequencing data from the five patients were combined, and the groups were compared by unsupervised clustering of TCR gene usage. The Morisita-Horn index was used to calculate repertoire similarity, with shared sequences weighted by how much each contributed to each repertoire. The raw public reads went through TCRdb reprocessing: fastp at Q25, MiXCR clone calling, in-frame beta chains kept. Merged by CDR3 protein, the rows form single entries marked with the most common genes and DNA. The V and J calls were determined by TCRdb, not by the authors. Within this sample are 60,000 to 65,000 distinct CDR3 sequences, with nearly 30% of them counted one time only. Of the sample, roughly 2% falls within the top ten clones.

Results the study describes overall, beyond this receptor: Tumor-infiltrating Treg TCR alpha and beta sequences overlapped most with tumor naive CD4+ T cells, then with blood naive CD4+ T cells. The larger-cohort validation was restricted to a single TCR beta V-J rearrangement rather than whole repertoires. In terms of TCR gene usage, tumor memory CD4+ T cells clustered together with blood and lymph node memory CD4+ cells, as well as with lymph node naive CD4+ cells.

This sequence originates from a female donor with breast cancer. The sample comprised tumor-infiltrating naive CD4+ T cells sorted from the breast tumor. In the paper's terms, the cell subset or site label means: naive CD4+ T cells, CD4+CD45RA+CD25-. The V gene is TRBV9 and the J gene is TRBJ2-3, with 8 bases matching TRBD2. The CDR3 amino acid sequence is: CAGSGPGGPTDTQYF. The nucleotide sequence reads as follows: TGTGCCGGCAGCGGGCCGGGAGGGCCGACAGATACGCAGTATTTT.